The entry below gives a single T cell receptor (beta chain) sequence along with its context. What it recognizes is unknown. The data are from a study of graft-versus-host responses after intestinal transplantation. Study context: As for transplant type, recipients had multivisceral, liver-intestinal, or isolated intestinal grafts.

Study results and limitations: Detected in recipient marrow were GvH clones, some of which were first observed in ileum or blood.

The CDR3 extends over 15 amino acids. Germline V CDR1 and CDR2: SNHLY, FYNNEI. The V gene lost 2 bases and the J gene lost 1 base, with 9 bases spanning the gap. Generated by immunoSEQ multiplex PCR, the TCRdb table keeps only in-frame clones and is missing some. The data hold roughly 120,000 clones, with roughly nine tenths observed a single time. The source material was unstimulated CD4+ T cells sorted from spleen or lymph node cells, sampled before intestinal transplant. The chain links TRBV2 to TRBJ2-1; D possibly corresponds to TRBD2 (5 bases). The clonotype comes from a human donor who received an intestinal transplant. The CDR3, as DNA: TGTGCCAGCAGTGAATCGAGCGGTTCCTACAATGAGCAGTTCTTC. Encoded protein: CASSESSGSYNEQFF. Based on the CDR3 plus reference TRBV2 and TRBJ2-1, the full variable domain is EPEVTQTPSHQVTQMGQEVILRCVPISNHLYFYWYRQILGQKVEFLVSFYNNEISEKSEIFDDQFSVERPDGSNFTLKIRSTKLEDSAMYFCASSESSGSYNEQFFGPGTRLTVL.